The 14 T cell receptor beta chains presented below share a single source sample, sequenced in a study of blood T cell repertoires in COVID-19. The repertoire was sequenced with immunoSEQ multiplex PCR; TCRdb's copy has only in-frame clones and lacks some. The table has fewer than 150,000 clones, 88% seen once. The sample was peripheral blood. The source is a woman aged 50 to 60 with active or convalescent COVID-19.

V is TRBV20-1 and J is TRBJ2-1; 7 bases line up with TRBD2. The junction had 10 bases not matched to a gene; V was cut back by 5 bases and J by 3 bases. The length of the CDR3 is 15 residues. The germline gives CDR1 DFQATT, CDR2 SNEGSKA (reference sequence). CDR3 sequence reads: CSAGEASGYYNEQFF. CDR3 coding DNA: TGCAGTGCTGGTGAGGCTAGCGGTTACTACAATGAGCAGTTCTTC.

The rearrangement joins TRBV6-1 to TRBJ1-6, with 9 bases aligning to TRBD1. V gave up 3 bases and J gave up 11 bases; unmatched junction bases: 14. The germline CDR1 and CDR2 sequences are MNHNS and SASEGT. CDR3 length: 17 residues. In DNA, the CDR3 is TGTGCCAGCAGTGAGGTATCACTGACAGGGGGAAATGCACCCCTCCACTTT. This translates into CASSEVSLTGGNAPLHF.

The V and J genes are TRBV6-2 or TRBV6-3 and TRBJ1-5, with no clear D. Germline V lookup: CDR1 MNHEY, CDR2 SVGEGT. This CDR3 has 18 amino acids. V lost 2 bases and J 1 base, leaving 18 bases between the germline ends. CDR3 protein: CASSYPPSPSGSNQPQHF. The CDR3 coding sequence is TGTGCCAGCAGTTACCCCCCTAGTCCGAGCGGGAGCAATCAGCCCCAGCATTTT.

The chain has TRBV9 and TRBJ2-5; D perhaps matches TRBD1 (6 bases). Germline CDR1 SGDLS, CDR2 YYNGEE. CDR3 length equals 15 residues. V gave up 4 bases and J gave up 4 bases, with 17 bases separating them. CDR3 residues: CASSPRQGLGETQYF. The CDR3, as DNA: TGTGCCAGCAGCCCTCGGCAGGGGTTGGGAGAGACCCAGTACTTC. Filled out from reference TRBV9 and TRBJ2-5, the complete variable domain reads DSGVTQTPKHLITATGQRVTLRCSPRSGDLSVYWYQQSLDQGLQFLIQYYNGEERAKGNILERFSAQQFPDLHSELNLSSLELGDSALYFCASSPRQGLGETQYFGPGTRLLVL.

The chain uses TRBV10-3 and TRBJ1-2; no clear D. This CDR3 is 11 amino acids long. Trimming took off 9 bases at V and 7 bases at J, with 12 bases between the two ends. Germline V gene sequence: CDR1 ENHRY, CDR2 SYGVKD. The chain's CDR3 is CAISDGGGYTF. The CDR3 bases are TGTGCCATTTCTGACGGCGGTGGCTACACCTTC.

The genes are TRBV11-2 and TRBJ1-2, with D possibly matching TRBD1 (6 bases). Trimming took off 7 bases at V and 4 bases at J, with 16 bases between the two ends. Looked up from germline, CDR1 is SGHAT and CDR2 is FQNNGV. The CDR3 sequence is 14 residues long. CDR3 amino acids: CASTPSGTPYGYTF. CDR3 in DNA: TGTGCCAGCACCCCATCCGGGACACCCTATGGCTACACCTTC.

CDR3 DNA: TGTGCCAGCAGCGCTGGACTTGTAGCTGGGGCCAACGTCCTGACTTTC. It translates to CASSAGLVAGANVLTF. The chain recombines TRBV5-4 with TRBJ2-6; possibly TRBD2 for D (5 bases). The CDR3 is 16 amino acids. Germline lookup yields CDR1 SGHNT and CDR2 YYREEE (reference sequence). With 4 bases removed from V and 2 bases from J, the gap between germline ends came to 13 bases.

This clone was seen a single time. V is TRBV5-1 and J is TRBJ2-7, with D possibly TRBD1 on 5 matching bases. The CDR3 is 12 residues long. Trimming took 4 bases from V and 5 from J, leaving 10 bases between them. Germline CDR1 reads SGHRS; CDR2 reads YFSETQ. CDR3 protein: CASSLRQNEQYF. In DNA, the CDR3 is TGCGCCAGCAGCCTTCGACAGAACGAGCAGTACTTC.

The rearrangement joins TRBV9 to TRBJ2-1; 10 bases are shared with TRBD1. From germline, CDR1 is SGDLS and CDR2 YYNGEE. The CDR3 contains 17 residues. The V and J ends lost 3 bases and 7 bases, in that order; junction bases with no gene match: 13. CDR3 sequence reads: CASSAGWGQGTGNEQFF. In nucleotides, the CDR3 is TGTGCCAGCAGCGCGGGGTGGGGACAGGGGACCGGGAATGAGCAGTTCTTC.

This clone appeared a few times. At one of its ends the junction is not consistent with the germline gene, which may arise from a read error. The chain employs TRBV2 and TRBJ2-7; 9 bases agree with TRBD1. This CDR3 has 10 amino acids. From germline, CDR1 is SNHLY and CDR2 FYNNEI. CDR3 residues: CASRGTGLHF. The CDR3 DNA reads TGTGCCAGCAGGGGGACAGGGTTACACTTC. The variable domain in full, completed from reference TRBV2 and TRBJ2-7, reads EPEVTQTPSHQVTQMGQEVILRCVPISNHLYFYWYRQILGQKVEFLVSFYNNEISEKSEIFDDQFSVERPDGSNFTLKIRSTKLEDSAMYFCASRGTGLHFGPGTRLTVT.

This chain links TRBV19 with TRBJ1-1; TRBD1 agrees at 11 bases. Germline CDR1 LNHDA, CDR2 SQIVND (reference sequence). V was clipped by 7 bases and J by 5 bases; unmatched bases: 6. This CDR3 contains 14 residues. CDR3 nucleotides: TGTGCCAGTATCCGGACAGGGGGCTGGACTGAAGCTTTCTTT. Encoded protein: CASIRTGGWTEAFF.

CDR3 in amino acids: CASSLRQYNQPQHF. The CDR3 region has the DNA TGTGCCAGCAGTTTAAGACAGTATAATCAGCCCCAGCATTTT. The rearrangement uses TRBV27 and TRBJ1-5; perhaps TRBD1 as D (5 bases). The germline CDR1 and CDR2 sequences are MNHEY and SMNVEV (reference sequence). Trimming left V 2 bases short and J 4 bases short, with 9 bases between. This CDR3 comprises 14 residues.

The chain employs TRBV6-2 or TRBV6-3 and TRBJ2-1, with TRBD2 identical over 14 bases. Losses at the gene ends were 0 bases for V and 6 bases for J; bases not matched to a gene: 4. CDR1 and CDR2 from the germline V gene are MNHEY and SVGEGT. There are 17 residues in the CDR3. This CDR3 is CASSYSGLAGEPNEQFF. DNA for the CDR3: TGTGCCAGCAGTTACTCGGGACTAGCGGGAGAACCCAATGAGCAGTTCTTC.

This clone was counted a single time. V is TRBV28 and J is TRBJ1-5; 7 bases match TRBD1. Germline-derived CDR1 and CDR2 are MDHEN and SYDVKM. The CDR3 has 14 amino acids. After removal of 5 bases from V and 7 bases from J, the junction contained 8 bases not matched to a gene. CDR3 residues: CASSLRGVGQPQHF. The CDR3 coding sequence is TGTGCCAGCAGTCTCAGGGGGGTTGGCCAGCCCCAGCATTTT.